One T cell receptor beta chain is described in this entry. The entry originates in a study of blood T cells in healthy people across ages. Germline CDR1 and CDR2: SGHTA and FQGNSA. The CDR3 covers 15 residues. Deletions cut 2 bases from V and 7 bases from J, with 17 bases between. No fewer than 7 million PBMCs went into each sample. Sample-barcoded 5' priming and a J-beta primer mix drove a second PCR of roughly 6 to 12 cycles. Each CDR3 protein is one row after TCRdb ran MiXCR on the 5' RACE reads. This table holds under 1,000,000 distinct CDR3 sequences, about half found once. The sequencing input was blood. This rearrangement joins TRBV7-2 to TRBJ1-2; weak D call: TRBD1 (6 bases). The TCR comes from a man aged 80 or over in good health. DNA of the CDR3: TGTGCCAGCAGCTTAACGGGGGGCTTGGCTGGTGGCTACACCTTC. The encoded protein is CASSLTGGLAGGYTF.